A selection of T cell receptor beta chains follows, all from one sample in a study of blood T cell repertoires in COVID-19. TCRdb's copy holds only in-frame clones and misses some; the assay was immunoSEQ multiplex PCR. The top ten clones hold 0.9% to 1.2% of a sample with hundreds of thousands of clones, 80% to 90% of them seen once. The sample taken for sequencing was PBMCs or T cells enriched from blood (not recorded which). Source of these receptors: a young man who had recovered from COVID-19. CDR3s include the opening cysteine and the closing phenylalanine or tryptophan. The order of the fields is clone size, CDR3 length, V gene, J gene, D gene, CDR3 protein, CDR3 DNA. A D gene is named only where the DNA matches it firmly. Size is omitted from some rows. Given values are once, few, many or a class for expanded clones.

clone size: NA; CDR3 length: 13; V gene: TRBV7-9; J gene: TRBJ2-7; D gene: NA; CDR3 protein: CASGDTGMNEQYF; CDR3 DNA: TGTGCCAGCGGGGACACCGGTATGAACGAGCAGTACTTC
clone size: once; CDR3 length: 16; V gene: TRBV11-2; J gene: TRBJ2-2; D gene: NA; CDR3 protein: CASSPSTAANTGELFF; CDR3 DNA: TGTGCCAGCAGCCCCTCCACAGCAGCGAACACCGGGGAGCTGTTTTTT
clone size: many; CDR3 length: 12; V gene: TRBV3-1/TRBV3-2; J gene: TRBJ1-5; D gene: NA; CDR3 protein: CASSQGSQPQHF; CDR3 DNA: TGTGCCAGCAGCCAAGGGAGCCAGCCCCAGCATTTT
clone size: NA; CDR3 length: 15; V gene: TRBV5-1; J gene: TRBJ1-2; D gene: NA; CDR3 protein: CASSLTYQVRDGYTF; CDR3 DNA: TGCGCCAGCAGCTTAACCTACCAGGTTAGAGATGGCTACACCTTC
clone size: NA; CDR3 length: 15; V gene: TRBV3-1/TRBV3-2; J gene: TRBJ1-6; D gene: NA; CDR3 protein: CASSQVMGWELSLHF; CDR3 DNA: TGTGCCAGCAGCCAAGTAATGGGCTGGGAGTTATCCCTCCACTTT
clone size: NA; CDR3 length: 15; V gene: TRBV28; J gene: TRBJ2-3; D gene: TRBD2; CDR3 protein: CASRPGLATADTQYF; CDR3 DNA: TGTGCCAGCAGGCCCGGACTAGCGACTGCAGATACGCAGTATTTT
clone size: NA; CDR3 length: 16; V gene: TRBV15; J gene: TRBJ2-1; D gene: TRBD2; CDR3 protein: CATSSRLAGGGNEQFF; CDR3 DNA: TGTGCCACCAGCTCCCGTCTAGCGGGAGGGGGCAATGAGCAGTTCTTC
clone size: NA; CDR3 length: 12; V gene: TRBV21-1; J gene: TRBJ1-2; D gene: NA; CDR3 protein: CASSKVPEGYTF; CDR3 DNA: TGTGCCAGCAGCAAGGTCCCCGAGGGCTACACCTTC
clone size: NA; CDR3 length: 15; V gene: TRBV2; J gene: TRBJ2-5; D gene: TRBD2; CDR3 protein: CASRTGTSGSETQYF; CDR3 DNA: TGTGCCAGCAGAACCGGGACTAGCGGGAGCGAGACCCAGTACTTC
clone size: NA; CDR3 length: 15; V gene: TRBV27; J gene: TRBJ2-1; D gene: TRBD2; CDR3 protein: CASSLASGPGSEQFF; CDR3 DNA: TGTGCCAGCAGTTTGGCTAGCGGGCCCGGGAGTGAGCAGTTCTTC
clone size: NA; CDR3 length: 13; V gene: TRBV10-1; J gene: TRBJ1-5; D gene: NA; CDR3 protein: CASSSAVNQPQHF; CDR3 DNA: TGCGCCAGTTCATCTGCAGTCAATCAGCCCCAGCATTTT
clone size: NA; CDR3 length: 16; V gene: TRBV19; J gene: TRBJ2-2; D gene: NA; CDR3 protein: CASSKPSGVHTGELFF; CDR3 DNA: TGTGCCAGTAGTAAACCCTCCGGGGTCCACACCGGGGAGCTGTTTTTT
clone size: NA; CDR3 length: 16; V gene: TRBV6-1; J gene: TRBJ2-7; D gene: NA; CDR3 protein: CASSEAGGQGTYEQYF; CDR3 DNA: TGTGCCAGCAGTGAAGCAGGCGGTCAGGGAACCTACGAGCAGTACTTC
clone size: NA; CDR3 length: 16; V gene: TRBV28; J gene: TRBJ2-1; D gene: TRBD2; CDR3 protein: CASSLDPGGSYNEQFF; CDR3 DNA: TGTGCCAGCAGTTTAGATCCGGGAGGGTCCTACAATGAGCAGTTCTTC
clone size: NA; CDR3 length: 14; V gene: TRBV11-1; J gene: TRBJ2-5; D gene: TRBD2; CDR3 protein: CASRTMGGSETQYF; CDR3 DNA: TGTGCCAGCAGAACTATGGGGGGGTCGGAGACCCAGTACTTC
clone size: NA; CDR3 length: 14; V gene: TRBV19; J gene: TRBJ1-5; D gene: NA; CDR3 protein: CASSGQGGNQPQHF; CDR3 DNA: TGTGCCAGTAGTGGTCAGGGTGGCAATCAGCCCCAGCATTTT
clone size: NA; CDR3 length: 16; V gene: TRBV5-1; J gene: TRBJ2-2; D gene: TRBD2; CDR3 protein: CASSILAGDGTGELFF; CDR3 DNA: TGCGCCAGCAGCATCCTAGCGGGAGATGGCACCGGGGAGCTGTTTTTT
clone size: NA; CDR3 length: 16; V gene: TRBV28; J gene: TRBJ1-5; D gene: TRBD1; CDR3 protein: CASRISRDRAKQPQHF; CDR3 DNA: TGTGCCAGCAGGATAAGCCGGGACAGGGCAAAACAGCCCCAGCATTTT
clone size: NA; CDR3 length: 13; V gene: TRBV7-9; J gene: TRBJ1-2; D gene: NA; CDR3 protein: CASSPTAGHGYTF; CDR3 DNA: TGTGCCAGCAGCCCCACTGCAGGTCATGGCTACACCTTC
clone size: NA; CDR3 length: 15; V gene: TRBV2; J gene: TRBJ2-1; D gene: TRBD2; CDR3 protein: CASRELAGGSNEQFF; CDR3 DNA: TGTGCCAGCAGGGAACTAGCGGGAGGTAGCAATGAGCAGTTCTTC
clone size: NA; CDR3 length: 15; V gene: TRBV24-1; J gene: TRBJ2-2; D gene: NA; CDR3 protein: CATTIGGRGTGELFF; CDR3 DNA: TGTGCCACCACTATCGGGGGGCGAGGAACCGGGGAGCTGTTTTTT
clone size: NA; CDR3 length: 15; V gene: TRBV28; J gene: TRBJ2-5; D gene: TRBD2; CDR3 protein: CASSRSGRVQETQYF; CDR3 DNA: TGTGCCAGCAGTCGTAGCGGGAGGGTACAAGAGACCCAGTACTTC
clone size: NA; CDR3 length: 13; V gene: TRBV7-9; J gene: TRBJ2-7; D gene: TRBD1; CDR3 protein: CASSYRQGYEQYF; CDR3 DNA: TGTGCCAGCAGTTACAGACAGGGCTACGAGCAGTACTTC
clone size: NA; CDR3 length: 13; V gene: TRBV6-5; J gene: TRBJ2-7; D gene: NA; CDR3 protein: CASSRQETYEQYF; CDR3 DNA: TGTGCCAGCAGTAGACAGGAAACCTACGAGCAGTACTTC
clone size: NA; CDR3 length: 18; V gene: TRBV3-1/TRBV3-2; J gene: TRBJ1-1; D gene: TRBD1; CDR3 protein: CASSHRPGRQGMNTEAFF; CDR3 DNA: TGTGCCAGCAGCCATCGCCCAGGGAGACAGGGCATGAACACTGAAGCTTTCTTT
clone size: NA; CDR3 length: 12; V gene: TRBV10-2; J gene: TRBJ2-7; D gene: TRBD2; CDR3 protein: CASRGGDYEQYF; CDR3 DNA: TGCGCCAGCCGGGGGGGGGACTACGAGCAGTACTTC
clone size: NA; CDR3 length: 16; V gene: TRBV4-2; J gene: TRBJ2-1; D gene: TRBD2; CDR3 protein: CASSQDGTSGKNEQFF; CDR3 DNA: TGTGCCAGCAGCCAAGACGGGACTAGCGGGAAAAATGAGCAGTTCTTC
clone size: once; CDR3 length: 13; V gene: TRBV7-9; J gene: TRBJ2-5; D gene: NA; CDR3 protein: CAIREHGQETQYF; CDR3 DNA: TGTGCAATCAGGGAACACGGCCAAGAGACCCAGTACTTC
clone size: NA; CDR3 length: 12; V gene: TRBV30; J gene: TRBJ1-2; D gene: NA; CDR3 protein: CAWSTGNYGYTF; CDR3 DNA: TGTGCCTGGAGTACGGGTAACTATGGCTACACCTTC
clone size: NA; CDR3 length: 17; V gene: TRBV5-6; J gene: TRBJ2-1; D gene: NA; CDR3 protein: CASSFRFLRVRGNEQFF; CDR3 DNA: TGTGCCAGCAGCTTCAGATTCCTTCGGGTCCGCGGCAATGAGCAGTTCTTC
clone size: NA; CDR3 length: 14; V gene: TRBV4-1; J gene: TRBJ1-4; D gene: NA; CDR3 protein: CASSQGGGDEKLFF; CDR3 DNA: TGCGCCAGCAGCCAAGGAGGGGGTGATGAAAAACTGTTTTTT
clone size: few; CDR3 length: 18; V gene: TRBV6-6; J gene: TRBJ2-2; D gene: TRBD2; CDR3 protein: CASSRNRLAGDDTGELFF; CDR3 DNA: TGTGCCAGCAGTCGAAATAGACTAGCGGGAGATGACACCGGGGAGCTGTTTTTT
clone size: NA; CDR3 length: 12; V gene: TRBV3-1/TRBV3-2; J gene: TRBJ1-1; D gene: NA; CDR3 protein: CASSQGLTEAFF; CDR3 DNA: TGTGCCAGCAGCCAAGGACTCACTGAAGCTTTCTTT
clone size: few; CDR3 length: 15; V gene: TRBV5-5; J gene: TRBJ1-3; D gene: NA; CDR3 protein: CASRPRGYSGNTIYF; CDR3 DNA: TGTGCCAGCAGACCAAGGGGGTACTCTGGAAACACCATATATTTT
clone size: few; CDR3 length: 16; V gene: TRBV6-5; J gene: TRBJ1-2; D gene: TRBD1; CDR3 protein: CASSYSLRQGANGYTF; CDR3 DNA: TGTGCCAGCAGTTACTCCCTACGCCAGGGGGCCAACGGCTACACCTTC
clone size: NA; CDR3 length: 14; V gene: TRBV7-2; J gene: TRBJ2-7; D gene: TRBD2; CDR3 protein: CASSTEAGVSEQYF; CDR3 DNA: TGTGCCAGCAGCACCGAAGCGGGAGTCTCCGAGCAGTACTTC
clone size: NA; CDR3 length: 16; V gene: TRBV4-1; J gene: TRBJ2-3; D gene: NA; CDR3 protein: CASSQEGRYLTDTQYF; CDR3 DNA: TGCGCCAGCAGCCAAGAGGGGAGGTACCTCACAGATACGCAGTATTTT